This entry lists 17 T cell receptor beta chains sequenced from one sample in a study of vaccination and CD4 T cells after COVID-19. Their antigens remain unidentified. Scientists ran DNA taken from cultured CD4+ T cells through the Oncomine TCR Beta short-read assay for sequencing. TCRdb reanalysed the PCR reads using MiXCR and keeps one entry per CDR3 protein. The table has about 11,000 distinct CDR3 sequences, roughly 58% seen once. Treatment denoted: roughly 11-day PBMC culture with coronavirus spike peptide pools or control peptides (ViraFEST assay). Sequenced sample: CD4+ T cells from blood, cultured in vitro. These receptors all come from a human donor who had recovered from COVID-19.

The chain couples TRBV7-9 to TRBJ1-1; 9 bases align to TRBD1. The length of the CDR3 is 12 residues. Trimming removed 4 bases from V and 11 bases from J; junction bases left unmatched: 5. In germline, CDR1 is SEHNR, CDR2 FQNEAQ (reference sequence). CDR3: CASSSDRGKAFF. The CDR3 bases are TGTGCCAGCAGCTCGGACAGGGGTAAGGCTTTCTTT.

This CDR3 is CSALLRGSTDTQYF. As DNA, the CDR3 is TGCAGTGCCCTTCTTCGGGGGAGCACAGATACGCAGTATTTT. The genes are TRBV20-1 and TRBJ2-3, with D possibly TRBD2 on 6 matching bases. Trimming took 6 bases from V and 0 from J, leaving 13 bases between them. The germline V gene has CDR1 DFQATT and CDR2 SNEGSKA (reference sequence). The CDR3 loop spans 14 amino acids.

This clonotype was recorded a few times. The J gene is TRBJ1-6, the V gene TRBV6-5; D is ambiguous. Deletions cut 3 bases from V and 6 bases from J, with 15 bases between. Germline V CDR1 and CDR2: MNHEY, SVGAGI. This CDR3 comprises 16 residues. The CDR3 nucleotides read TGTGCCAGCAGTTATGAACCGCTCGGCGCTAATTCACCCCTCCACTTT. Its translation: CASSYEPLGANSPLHF.

The V gene is TRBV24-1, the J gene TRBJ2-7; 8 nucleotides line up with TRBD1. CDR1 is KGHDR, CDR2 SFDVKD, per germline. There are 15 residues in the CDR3. Trimming took 1 base from V and 4 from J; bases not matched to a gene: 5. CDR3 protein: CATSDFAGGVYEQYF. The CDR3 DNA reads TGTGCCACCAGTGATTTTGCAGGGGGCGTATACGAGCAGTACTTC.

As to this clonotype: Mismatch with germline at one junction end may stem from a read error. V and J are TRBV19 and TRBJ1-6; no clear D gene. CDR1 is LNHDA, CDR2 SQIVND, per germline (reference sequence). The CDR3 runs 13 residues. The CDR3: CASSTSYNSPLHF. The CDR3 bases are TGTGCCAGTAGTACCTCCTACAATTCACCCCTCCACTTT.

With regard to this clonotype: The conserved phenylalanine or tryptophan normally closing the CDR3 is absent here, so this likely arose from a read error. This rearrangement joins TRBV12-3 or TRBV12-4 to TRBJ2-5; TRBD2 aligns across 12 bases. V lost 6 bases and J lost 4; bases outside the gene matches: 6. The CDR3 consists of 15 residues. The CDR3 region has the DNA TGTGCCAGCAGCTCTAGCGGGAGGGCCTCAGAGACCCAGTACTCC. Encoded protein: CASSSSGRASETQYS.

The chain combines TRBV20-1 with TRBJ2-1; 10 nucleotides agree with TRBD1. The CDR3 has 15 amino acids. CDR1 is DFQATT, CDR2 SNEGSKA, per germline (reference sequence). Unmatched junction bases numbered 10, after V lost 5 bases and J lost 6 bases. The CDR3, as DNA: TGCAGTGCTGGATCCGGGACAGGGGTCGGCAATGAGCAGTTCTTC. Its translation is CSAGSGTGVGNEQFF.

The gene calls are TRBV28 and TRBJ2-5; D unclear. Trimming shortened V by 6 bases and J by 2 bases, and 7 bases separated the two germline ends. Per the germline V gene, CDR1 is MDHEN and CDR2 is SYDVKM. This CDR3 is built from 12 residues. CDR3 region: CASSFGQETQYF. The CDR3 DNA sequence: TGTGCCAGCAGCTTTGGGCAAGAGACCCAGTACTTC. Together with reference TRBV28 and TRBJ2-5, the CDR3 gives the full variable domain: DVKVTQSSRYLVKRTGEKVFLECVQDMDHENMFWYRQDPGLGLRLIYFSYDVKMKEKGDIPEGYSVSREKKERFSLILESASTNQTSMYLCASSFGQETQYFGPGTRLLVL.

The chain employs TRBV20-1 and TRBJ2-7; 8 bases are shared with TRBD1. V dropped 2 bases and J dropped 2; count of bases not matched to a gene: 5. Germline V gene sequence: CDR1 DFQATT, CDR2 SNEGSKA (reference sequence). CDR3 length equals 14 residues. The CDR3 DNA follows: TGCAGTGCTAGATTACAGGGGGTCACCTACGAGCAGTACTTC. It encodes CSARLQGVTYEQYF.

The CDR3 spells CASSLGTLSSYEQYF. The CDR3, as DNA: TGCGCCAGCAGCCTCGGGACTCTAAGCTCCTACGAGCAGTACTTC. This chain links TRBV5-1 with TRBJ2-7, with D perhaps TRBD2 (6 bases). There are 15 residues in the CDR3. In germline, CDR1 is SGHRS, CDR2 YFSETQ. The ends were cut back, 4 bases at V and 0 bases at J, with 14 bases in the middle.

The V and J genes are TRBV30 and TRBJ1-5; D unclear. Germline V gene sequence: CDR1 GTSNPN, CDR2 SVGIG (reference sequence). The CDR3 totals 14 residues. Trimming stripped 0 bases from V and 7 bases from J, with 13 bases between. CDR3 nucleotides: TGTGCCTGGAGTGTACTCGGGGTGGAGCAGCCCCAGCATTTT. It encodes CAWSVLGVEQPQHF.

The chain joins TRBV24-1 to TRBJ2-1; 12 positions match TRBD1. This CDR3 contains 16 residues. Unmatched junction bases numbered 7, after V lost 4 bases and J lost 7 bases. Germline CDR1 is KGHDR and CDR2 is SFDVKD. In nucleotides, the CDR3 is TGTGCCACCAGTGACCCCGGGACAGGGGGCTGGAATGAGCAGTTCTTC. It specifies CATSDPGTGGWNEQFF.

This chain uses TRBV6-1 with TRBJ1-1; maybe TRBD1 (5 bases). Germline V gene data show CDR1 as MNHNS and CDR2 as SASEGT. Between the trimmed V and J ends, which lost 6 bases and 7 bases, there was a span of 18 bases. CDR3 length equals 14 residues. In DNA, the CDR3 is TGTGCCAGCAGGGTTAGATGGCAGGGCGTTGAAGCTTTCTTT. Amino acids: CASRVRWQGVEAFF.

In this sample, this clonotype turned up once. The chain employs TRBV12-3 or TRBV12-4 and TRBJ2-3; 8 positions agree with TRBD2. The ends lost 5 bases at V and 2 bases at J; junction bases unmatched: 9. The CDR3 runs 16 residues. The CDR3 loop reads CASSIGAGGVTDTQYF. Written as DNA, the CDR3 is TGTGCCAGCAGTATTGGCGCGGGAGGAGTCACAGATACGCAGTATTTT.

The rearrangement joins TRBV18 to TRBJ2-5; 8 positions agree with TRBD1. The CDR3 extends over 15 amino acids. From germline, CDR1 is KGHSH and CDR2 LQKENI. Losses at the gene ends were 6 bases for V and 5 bases for J; bases not matched to a gene: 11. DNA for the CDR3: TGTGCCAGCTCGCCCCGTACAGGGGGTAAGGAGACCCAGTACTTC. Its translation: CASSPRTGGKETQYF.

The genes are TRBV6-1 and TRBJ2-7; D unresolved. The germline gives CDR1 MNHNS, CDR2 SASEGT. CDR3 length: 14 residues. Trimming removed 7 bases at V and 4 bases at J, with 17 bases between. The CDR3 DNA is TGTGCCAGCACGAGTCCCTCATTTGGGTACGAGCAGTACTTC. It translates to CASTSPSFGYEQYF.

Only a few counts were recorded for this clonotype. This sequence joins TRBV28 and TRBJ1-2, with a weak D call TRBD1 (6 bases). There are 15 residues in the CDR3. V was clipped by 5 bases and J by 4 bases, with 17 bases between them. In germline, CDR1 is MDHEN, CDR2 SYDVKM. DNA for the CDR3: TGTGCCAGCAGTCAGTACAGGGTCGGAGGCTATGGCTACACCTTC. As protein: CASSQYRVGGYGYTF.